This TCR delta chain was identified during a study of gamma-delta T cells after stem cell transplantation. TCRdb re-processed the RT-PCR reads via CATT. Found here are about 2,200 delta-chain clones, around 1.3% of them singletons; the top ten hold roughly 20%. Concerning this clone itself: This clone may be a read error of a much larger clone one base away.

Germline V gene data show CDR1 as TVYSNPD and CDR2 as GDNSRS (reference sequence). This CDR3 is 24 amino acids long. The chain carries TRDV3 and TRDJ1; perhaps TRDD3 as D (5 bases). The receptor was isolated from a human donor. It is not recorded whose cells these are; they may come from a transplant donor. The sequencing input was gamma-delta T cells. The CDR3: CAFVGTVTFVFNSLPIQDTDRLIF. As DNA, the CDR3 is TGTGCCTTTGTGGGGACCGTTACCTTTGTCTTCAATTCACTCCCAATTCAGGACACCGATAGACTCATCTTT.